This TCR beta chain is drawn from a study of T cells after yellow fever vaccination. Study findings and constraints: Although most clonotypes did not, a small share appeared in both CD4 and CD8 compartments.

Germline values: CDR1 LGHNA, CDR2 YSLEER. V gave up 3 bases and J gave up 5 bases, with 12 bases separating them. This CDR3 has 14 residues. Note on this clonotype: The antigen remains unidentified.

Via MiXCR, TCRdb re-called the 5' RACE reads, giving one row per CDR3 protein. The sample includes 250,000 to 400,000 distinct CDR3 sequences, over 4% of them seen just once. The receptor's source is a man younger than 35 who received the YFV17D yellow fever vaccine. The sequenced sample was PBMCs, obtained 5 days after the yellow fever booster vaccination. The rearrangement uses TRBV4-3 and TRBJ2-3; unclear D gene. For the CDR3, the DNA is TGCGCCAGCAGCCATAGCCCCCCTGGAGATACGCAGTATTTT. It translates to CASSHSPPGDTQYF.